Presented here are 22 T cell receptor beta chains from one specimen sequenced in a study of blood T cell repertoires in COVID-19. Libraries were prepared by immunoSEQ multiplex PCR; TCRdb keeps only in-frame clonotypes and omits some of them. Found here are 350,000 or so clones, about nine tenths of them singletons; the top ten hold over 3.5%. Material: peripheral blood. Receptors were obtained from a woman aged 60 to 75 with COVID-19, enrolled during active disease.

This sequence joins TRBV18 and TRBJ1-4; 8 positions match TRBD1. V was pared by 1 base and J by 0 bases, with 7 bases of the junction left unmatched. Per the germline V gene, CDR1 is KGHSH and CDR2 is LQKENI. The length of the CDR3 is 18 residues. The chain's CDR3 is CASSPRGQGGSTNEKLFF. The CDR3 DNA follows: TGTGCCAGCTCACCACGTGGACAGGGTGGGTCAACTAATGAAAAACTGTTTTTT.

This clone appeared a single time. CDR3 sequence (DNA): TGTGCCAGCTCACAGGGGACAGGGTGGAACACTGAAGCTTTCTTT. This codes for CASSQGTGWNTEAFF. The chain combines TRBV18 with TRBJ1-1, with 9 bases that match TRBD1. Germline CDR1 and CDR2: KGHSH and LQKENI. This CDR3 is 15 amino acids long. Trimming removed 4 bases from V and 1 base from J; junction bases left unmatched: 4.

As DNA, the CDR3 is TGTGCCAGCAGCGCAGGGACAGGGGGTACAGATACGCAGTATTTT. Its protein product is CASSAGTGGTDTQYF. The V and J genes are TRBV7-9 and TRBJ2-3, with 11 bases lining up with TRBD1. V was clipped by 5 bases and J by 3 bases; unmatched bases: 4. Germline CDR1 and CDR2: SEHNR and FQNEAQ (reference sequence). The CDR3 is 15 amino acids.

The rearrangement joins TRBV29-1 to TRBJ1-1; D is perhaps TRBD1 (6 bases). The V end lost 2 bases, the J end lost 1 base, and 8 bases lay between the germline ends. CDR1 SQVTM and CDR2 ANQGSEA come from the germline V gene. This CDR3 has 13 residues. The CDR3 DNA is TGCAGCGTTGAAACAGGGAGGAACACTGAAGCTTTCTTT. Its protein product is CSVETGRNTEAFF.

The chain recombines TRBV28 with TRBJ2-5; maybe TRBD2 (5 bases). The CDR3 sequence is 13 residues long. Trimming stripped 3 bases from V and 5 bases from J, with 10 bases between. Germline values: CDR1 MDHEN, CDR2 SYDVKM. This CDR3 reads CASSFGVQETQYF. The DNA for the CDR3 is TGTGCCAGCAGTTTCGGGGTTCAGGAGACCCAGTACTTC.

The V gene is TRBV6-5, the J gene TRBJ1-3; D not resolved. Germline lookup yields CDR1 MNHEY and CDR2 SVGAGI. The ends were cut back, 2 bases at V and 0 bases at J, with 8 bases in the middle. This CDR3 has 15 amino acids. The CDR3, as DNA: TGTGCCAGCAGTTACGCCCGCGACTCTGGAAACACCATATATTTT. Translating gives CASSYARDSGNTIYF.

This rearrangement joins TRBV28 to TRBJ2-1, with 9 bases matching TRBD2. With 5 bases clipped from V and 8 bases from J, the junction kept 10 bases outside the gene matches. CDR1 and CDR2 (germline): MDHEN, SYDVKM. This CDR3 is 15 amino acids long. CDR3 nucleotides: TGTGCCAGCAGTCAAGCGGGGGGTGGATCCCATGAGCAGTTCTTC. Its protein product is CASSQAGGGSHEQFF.

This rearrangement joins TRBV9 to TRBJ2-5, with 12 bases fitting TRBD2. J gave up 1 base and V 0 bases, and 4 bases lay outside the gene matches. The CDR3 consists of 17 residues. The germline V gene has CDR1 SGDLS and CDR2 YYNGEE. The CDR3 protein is CASSVGSTSGGQETQYF. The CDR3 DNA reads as TGTGCCAGCAGCGTAGGGTCGACTAGCGGGGGCCAAGAGACCCAGTACTTC.

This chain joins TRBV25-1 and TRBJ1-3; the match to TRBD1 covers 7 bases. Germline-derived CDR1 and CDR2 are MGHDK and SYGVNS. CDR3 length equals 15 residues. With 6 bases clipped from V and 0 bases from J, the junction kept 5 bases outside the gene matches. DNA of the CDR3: TGTGCCAGCAGCAGAGGACAGGCCTCTGGAAACACCATATATTTT. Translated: CASSRGQASGNTIYF.

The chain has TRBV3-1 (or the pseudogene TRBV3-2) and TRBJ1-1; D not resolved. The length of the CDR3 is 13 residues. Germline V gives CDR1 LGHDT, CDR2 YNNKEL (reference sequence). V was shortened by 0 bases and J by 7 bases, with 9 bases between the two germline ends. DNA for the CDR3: TGTGCCAGCAGCCAAGACGGGGTTGTTGAAGCTTTCTTT. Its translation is CASSQDGVVEAFF.

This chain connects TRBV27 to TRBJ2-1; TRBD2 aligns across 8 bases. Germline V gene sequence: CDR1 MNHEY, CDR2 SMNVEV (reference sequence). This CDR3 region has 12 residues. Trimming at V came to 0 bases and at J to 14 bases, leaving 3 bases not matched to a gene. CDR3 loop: CASSLSTGGEFF. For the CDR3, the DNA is TGTGCCAGCAGTTTATCCACGGGGGGGGAGTTCTTC.

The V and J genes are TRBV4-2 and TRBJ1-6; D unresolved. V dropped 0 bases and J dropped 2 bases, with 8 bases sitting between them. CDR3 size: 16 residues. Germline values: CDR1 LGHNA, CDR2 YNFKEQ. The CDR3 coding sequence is TGTGCCAGCAGCCAAGATTCGGTGACCTATAATTCACCCCTCCACTTT. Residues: CASSQDSVTYNSPLHF.

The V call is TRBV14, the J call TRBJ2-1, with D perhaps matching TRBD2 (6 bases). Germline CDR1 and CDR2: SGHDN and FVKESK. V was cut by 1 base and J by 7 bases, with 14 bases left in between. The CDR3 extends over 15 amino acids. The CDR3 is CASSQVRAGRNEQFF. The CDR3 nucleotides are TGTGCCAGCAGCCAAGTCAGGGCGGGAAGAAATGAGCAGTTCTTC. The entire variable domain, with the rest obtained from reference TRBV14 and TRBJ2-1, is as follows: EAGVTQFPSHSVIEKGQTVTLRCDPISGHDNLYWYRRVMGKEIKFLLHFVKESKQDESGMPNNRFLAERTGGTYSTLKVQPAELEDSGVYFCASSQVRAGRNEQFFGPGTRLTVL.

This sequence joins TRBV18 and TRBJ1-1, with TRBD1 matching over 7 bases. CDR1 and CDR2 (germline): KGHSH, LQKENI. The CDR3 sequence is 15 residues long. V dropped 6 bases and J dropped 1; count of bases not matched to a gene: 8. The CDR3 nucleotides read TGTGCCAGCTCGGTCGGGAGGGGGCGGAACACTGAAGCTTTCTTT. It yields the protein CASSVGRGRNTEAFF.

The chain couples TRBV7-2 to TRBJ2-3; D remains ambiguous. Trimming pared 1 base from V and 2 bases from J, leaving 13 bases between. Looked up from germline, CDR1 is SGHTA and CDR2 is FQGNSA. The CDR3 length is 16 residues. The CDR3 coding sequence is TGTGCCAGCAGCTTAGGTACCAGGAAAGACACAGATACGCAGTATTTT. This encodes CASSLGTRKDTDTQYF.

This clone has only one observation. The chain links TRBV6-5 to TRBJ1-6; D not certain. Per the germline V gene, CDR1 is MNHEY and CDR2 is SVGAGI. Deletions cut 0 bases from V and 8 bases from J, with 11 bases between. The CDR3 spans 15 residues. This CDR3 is CASSYSRFLDSPLHF. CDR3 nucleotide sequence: TGTGCCAGCAGTTACTCCCGGTTTTTGGATTCACCCCTCCACTTT.

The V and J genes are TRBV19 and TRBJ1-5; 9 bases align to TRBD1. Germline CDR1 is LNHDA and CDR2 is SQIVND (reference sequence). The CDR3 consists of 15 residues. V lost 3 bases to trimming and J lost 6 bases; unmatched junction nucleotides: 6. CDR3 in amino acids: CASSINTGGTQPQHF. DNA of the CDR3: TGTGCCAGTAGTATTAACACAGGGGGCACTCAGCCCCAGCATTTT.

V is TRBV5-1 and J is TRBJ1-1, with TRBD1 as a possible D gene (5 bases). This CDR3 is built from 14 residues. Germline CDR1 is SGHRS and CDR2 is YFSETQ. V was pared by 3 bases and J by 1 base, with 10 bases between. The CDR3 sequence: CASSSYQGNTEAFF. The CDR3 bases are TGCGCCAGCAGCTCTTATCAGGGGAACACTGAAGCTTTCTTT.

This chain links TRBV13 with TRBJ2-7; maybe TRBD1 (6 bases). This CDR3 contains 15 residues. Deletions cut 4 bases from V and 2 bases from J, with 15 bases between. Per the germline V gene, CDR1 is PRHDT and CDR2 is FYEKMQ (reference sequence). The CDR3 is CASSSRQDLTYEQYF. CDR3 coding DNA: TGTGCCAGCAGCTCTCGACAGGACTTAACCTACGAGCAGTACTTC.

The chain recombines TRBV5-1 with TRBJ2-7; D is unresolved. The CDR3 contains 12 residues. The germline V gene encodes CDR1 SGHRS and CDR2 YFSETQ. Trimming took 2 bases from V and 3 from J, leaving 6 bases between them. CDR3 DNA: TGCGCCAGCAGCTTAACGGGCTACGAGCAGTACTTC. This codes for CASSLTGYEQYF.

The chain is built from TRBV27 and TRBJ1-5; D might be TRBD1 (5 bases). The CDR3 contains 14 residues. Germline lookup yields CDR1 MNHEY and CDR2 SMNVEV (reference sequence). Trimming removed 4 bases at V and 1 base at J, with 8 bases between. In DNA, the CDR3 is TGTGCCAGCAGTTGGGAGGGGAGCAATCAGCCCCAGCATTTT. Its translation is CASSWEGSNQPQHF.

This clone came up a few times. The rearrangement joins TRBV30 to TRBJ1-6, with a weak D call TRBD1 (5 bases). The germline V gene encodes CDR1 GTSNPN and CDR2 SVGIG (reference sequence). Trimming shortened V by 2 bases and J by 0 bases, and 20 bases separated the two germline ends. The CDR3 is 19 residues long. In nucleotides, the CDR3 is TGTGCCTGGAGTAAAGGTCGAGGGAGGGGCAGCTCCTATAATTCACCCCTCCACTTT. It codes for CAWSKGRGRGSSYNSPLHF.